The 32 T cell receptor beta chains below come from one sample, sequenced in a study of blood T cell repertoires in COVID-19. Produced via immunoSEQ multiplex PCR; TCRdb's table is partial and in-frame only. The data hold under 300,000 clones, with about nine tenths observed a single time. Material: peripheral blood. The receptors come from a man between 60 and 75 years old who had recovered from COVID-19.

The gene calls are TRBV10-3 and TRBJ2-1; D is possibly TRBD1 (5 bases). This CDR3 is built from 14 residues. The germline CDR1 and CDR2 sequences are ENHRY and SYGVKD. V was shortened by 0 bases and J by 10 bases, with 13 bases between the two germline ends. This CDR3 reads CAISESAGYFEQFF. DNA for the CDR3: TGTGCCATCAGTGAGTCGGCAGGGTACTTCGAGCAGTTCTTC.

Here the CDR3 reads CASSSSNEQFF. CDR3 nucleotide sequence: TGCGCCAGCAGCTCCAGCAATGAGCAGTTCTTC. The chain uses TRBV5-1 and TRBJ2-1; D remains ambiguous. This CDR3 is built from 11 residues. Germline-derived CDR1 and CDR2 are SGHRS and YFSETQ. Trimming took 3 bases from V and 6 from J, leaving 4 bases between them.

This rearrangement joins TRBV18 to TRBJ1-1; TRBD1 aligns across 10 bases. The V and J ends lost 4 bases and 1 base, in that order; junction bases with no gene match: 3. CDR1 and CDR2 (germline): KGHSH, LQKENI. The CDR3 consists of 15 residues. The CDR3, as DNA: TGTGCCAGCTCACTACGGACAGGGGGGAACACTGAAGCTTTCTTT. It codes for CASSLRTGGNTEAFF.

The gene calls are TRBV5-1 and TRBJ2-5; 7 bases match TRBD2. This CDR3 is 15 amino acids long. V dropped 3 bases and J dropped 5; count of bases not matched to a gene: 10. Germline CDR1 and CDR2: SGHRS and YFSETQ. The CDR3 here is CASSSGTTLAETQYF. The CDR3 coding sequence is TGCGCCAGCAGCTCCGGGACTACCCTGGCGGAGACCCAGTACTTC.

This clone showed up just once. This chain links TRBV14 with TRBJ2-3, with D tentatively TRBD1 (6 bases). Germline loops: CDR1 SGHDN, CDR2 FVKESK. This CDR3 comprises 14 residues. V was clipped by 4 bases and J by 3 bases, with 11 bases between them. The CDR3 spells CASSRTETTDTQYF. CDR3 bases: TGTGCCAGCAGCCGGACAGAAACAACAGATACGCAGTATTTT.

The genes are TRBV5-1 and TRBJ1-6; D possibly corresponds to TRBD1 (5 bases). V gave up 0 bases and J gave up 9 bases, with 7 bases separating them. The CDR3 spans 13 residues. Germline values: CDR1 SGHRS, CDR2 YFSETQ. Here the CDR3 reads CASSLVGRSPLHF. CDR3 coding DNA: TGCGCCAGCAGCTTGGTGGGGCGTTCACCCCTCCACTTT.

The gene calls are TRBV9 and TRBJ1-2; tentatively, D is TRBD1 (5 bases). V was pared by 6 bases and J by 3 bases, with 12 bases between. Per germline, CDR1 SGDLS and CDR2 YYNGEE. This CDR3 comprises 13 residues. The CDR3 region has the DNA TGTGCCAGCACATCCGGGACTTACTATGGCTACACCTTC. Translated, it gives CASTSGTYYGYTF.

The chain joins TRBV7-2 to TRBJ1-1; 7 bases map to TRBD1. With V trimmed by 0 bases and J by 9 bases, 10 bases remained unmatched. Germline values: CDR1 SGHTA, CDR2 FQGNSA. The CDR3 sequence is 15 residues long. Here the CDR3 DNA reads TGTGCCAGCAGCTTAGCAAGGACAGGATCCCTTCAAGCTTTCTTT. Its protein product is CASSLARTGSLQAFF.

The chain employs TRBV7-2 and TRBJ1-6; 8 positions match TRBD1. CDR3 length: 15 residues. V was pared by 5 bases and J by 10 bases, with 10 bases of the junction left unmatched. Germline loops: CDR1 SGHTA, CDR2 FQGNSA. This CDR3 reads CASSTRTGFNSPLHF. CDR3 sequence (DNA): TGTGCCAGCAGCACCCGGACAGGGTTTAACTCACCCCTCCACTTT.

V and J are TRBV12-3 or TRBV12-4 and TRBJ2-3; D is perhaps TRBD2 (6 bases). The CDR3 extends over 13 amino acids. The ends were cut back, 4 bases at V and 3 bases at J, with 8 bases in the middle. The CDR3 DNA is TGTGCCAGCAGTTGGAGGGGAACAGATACGCAGTATTTT. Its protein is CASSWRGTDTQYF.

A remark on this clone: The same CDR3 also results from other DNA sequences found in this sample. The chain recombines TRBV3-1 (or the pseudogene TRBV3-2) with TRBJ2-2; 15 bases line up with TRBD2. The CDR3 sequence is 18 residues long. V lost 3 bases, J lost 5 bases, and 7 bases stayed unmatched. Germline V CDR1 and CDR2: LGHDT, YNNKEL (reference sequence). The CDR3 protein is CASSQGLAGGRGTGELFF. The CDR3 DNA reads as TGTGCCAGCAGCCAGGGACTAGCGGGGGGTCGAGGGACCGGGGAGCTGTTTTTT.

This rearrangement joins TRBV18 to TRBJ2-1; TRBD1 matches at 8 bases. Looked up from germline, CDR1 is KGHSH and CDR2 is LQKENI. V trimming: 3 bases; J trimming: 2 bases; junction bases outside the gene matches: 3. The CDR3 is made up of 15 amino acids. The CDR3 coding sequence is TGTGCCAGCTCACCGCCGGGACAGGCCTACAATGAGCAGTTCTTC. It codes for CASSPPGQAYNEQFF.

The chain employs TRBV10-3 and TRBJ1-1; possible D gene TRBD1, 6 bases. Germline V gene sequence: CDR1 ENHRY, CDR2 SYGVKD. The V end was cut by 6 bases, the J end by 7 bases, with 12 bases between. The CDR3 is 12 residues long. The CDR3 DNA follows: TGTGCCATCAGGAAGACAGGTGGTGAAGCTTTCTTT. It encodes CAIRKTGGEAFF.

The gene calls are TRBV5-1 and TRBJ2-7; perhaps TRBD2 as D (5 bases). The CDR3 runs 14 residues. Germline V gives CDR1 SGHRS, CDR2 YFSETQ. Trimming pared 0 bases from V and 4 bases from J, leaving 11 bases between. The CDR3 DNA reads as TGCGCCAGCAGCTTGGAGGCCAGGACTTACGAGCAGTACTTC. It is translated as CASSLEARTYEQYF. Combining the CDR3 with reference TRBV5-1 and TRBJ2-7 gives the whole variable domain KAGVTQTPRYLIKTRGQQVTLSCSPISGHRSVSWYQQTPGQGLQFLFEYFSETQRNKGNFPGRFSGRQFSNSRSEMNVSTLELGDSALYLCASSLEARTYEQYFGPGTRLTVT.

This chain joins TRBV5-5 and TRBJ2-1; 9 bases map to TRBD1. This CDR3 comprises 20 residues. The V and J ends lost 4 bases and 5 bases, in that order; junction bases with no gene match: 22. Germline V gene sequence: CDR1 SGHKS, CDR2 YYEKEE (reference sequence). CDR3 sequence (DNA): TGTGCCAGCAGCCCTCATCTAACAACCCCGGGACAGGGTATGAACAATGAGCAGTTCTTC. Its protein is CASSPHLTTPGQGMNNEQFF.

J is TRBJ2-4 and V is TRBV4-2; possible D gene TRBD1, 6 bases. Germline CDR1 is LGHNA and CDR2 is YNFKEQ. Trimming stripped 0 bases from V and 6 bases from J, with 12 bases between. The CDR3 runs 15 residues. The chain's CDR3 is CASSQDGQGRNIQYF. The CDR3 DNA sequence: TGTGCCAGCAGCCAAGATGGGCAGGGGCGAAACATTCAGTACTTC.

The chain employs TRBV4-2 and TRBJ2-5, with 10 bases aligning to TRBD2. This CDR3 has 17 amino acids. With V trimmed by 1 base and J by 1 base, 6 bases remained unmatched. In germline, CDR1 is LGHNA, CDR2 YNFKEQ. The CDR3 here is CASSQVGLASSQETQYF. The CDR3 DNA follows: TGTGCCAGCAGCCAAGTGGGACTAGCGTCTTCCCAAGAGACCCAGTACTTC.

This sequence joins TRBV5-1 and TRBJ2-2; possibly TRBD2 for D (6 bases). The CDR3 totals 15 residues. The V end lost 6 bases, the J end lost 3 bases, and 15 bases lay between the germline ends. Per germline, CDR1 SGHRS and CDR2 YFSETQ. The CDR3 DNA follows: TGCGCCAGCAAACCTAGAGCTAGCGACACCGGGGAGCTGTTTTTT. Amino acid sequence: CASKPRASDTGELFF.

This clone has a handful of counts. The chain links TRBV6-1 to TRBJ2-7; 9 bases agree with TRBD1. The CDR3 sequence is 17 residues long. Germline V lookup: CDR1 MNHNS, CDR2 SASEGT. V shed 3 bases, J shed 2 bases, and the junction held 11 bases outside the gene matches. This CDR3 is CASSERARDRAAYEQYF. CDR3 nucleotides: TGTGCCAGCAGTGAGCGGGCCCGGGACAGGGCCGCCTACGAGCAGTACTTC.

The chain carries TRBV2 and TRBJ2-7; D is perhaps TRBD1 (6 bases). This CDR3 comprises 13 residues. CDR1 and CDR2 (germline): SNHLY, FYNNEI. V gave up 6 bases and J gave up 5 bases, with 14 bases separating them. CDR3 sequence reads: CASRGAYRNEQYF. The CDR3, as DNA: TGTGCCAGCAGGGGGGCGTATCGGAACGAGCAGTACTTC.

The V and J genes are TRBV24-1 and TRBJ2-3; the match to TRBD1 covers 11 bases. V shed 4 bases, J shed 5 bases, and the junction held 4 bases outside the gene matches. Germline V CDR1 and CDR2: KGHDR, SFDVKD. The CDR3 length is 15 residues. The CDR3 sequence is CATSDPDRGRDTQYF. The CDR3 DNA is TGTGCCACCAGTGACCCGGACAGGGGGCGAGATACGCAGTATTTT.

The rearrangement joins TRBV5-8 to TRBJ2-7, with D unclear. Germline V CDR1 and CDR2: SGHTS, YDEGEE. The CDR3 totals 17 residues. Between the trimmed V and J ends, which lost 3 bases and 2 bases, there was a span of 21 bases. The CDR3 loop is CASSSTKFDISPYEQYV. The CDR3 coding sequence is TGTGCCAGCAGCTCTACCAAATTCGACATTTCACCCTACGAGCAGTACGTC.

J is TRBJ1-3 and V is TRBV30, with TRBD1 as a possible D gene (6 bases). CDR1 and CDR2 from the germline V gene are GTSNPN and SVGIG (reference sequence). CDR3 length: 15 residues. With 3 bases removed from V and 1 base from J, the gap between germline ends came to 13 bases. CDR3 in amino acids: CAWSDTGFSGNTIYF. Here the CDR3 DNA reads TGTGCCTGGAGCGACACAGGGTTTTCTGGAAACACCATATATTTT.

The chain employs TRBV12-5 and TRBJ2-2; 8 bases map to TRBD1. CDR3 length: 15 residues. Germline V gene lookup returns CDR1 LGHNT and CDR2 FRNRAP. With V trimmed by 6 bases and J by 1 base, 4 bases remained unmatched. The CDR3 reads CASGRGQGNTGELFF. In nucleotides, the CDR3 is TGTGCTAGTGGCCGTGGACAGGGGAACACCGGGGAGCTGTTTTTT.

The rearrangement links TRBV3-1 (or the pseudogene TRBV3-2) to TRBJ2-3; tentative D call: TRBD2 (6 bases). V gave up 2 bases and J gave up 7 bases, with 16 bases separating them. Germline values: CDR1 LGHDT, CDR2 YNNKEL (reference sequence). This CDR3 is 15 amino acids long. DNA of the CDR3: TGTGCCAGCAGCCAACTCATACTTGGGGGGAATACGCAGTATTTT. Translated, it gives CASSQLILGGNTQYF.

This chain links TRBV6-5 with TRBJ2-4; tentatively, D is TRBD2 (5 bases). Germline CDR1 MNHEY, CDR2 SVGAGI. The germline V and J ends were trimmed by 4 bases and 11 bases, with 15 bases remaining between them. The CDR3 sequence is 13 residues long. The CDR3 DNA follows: TGTGCCAGCAGTTCGGACTCAAAAGGGCTTCAGTACTTC. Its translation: CASSSDSKGLQYF.

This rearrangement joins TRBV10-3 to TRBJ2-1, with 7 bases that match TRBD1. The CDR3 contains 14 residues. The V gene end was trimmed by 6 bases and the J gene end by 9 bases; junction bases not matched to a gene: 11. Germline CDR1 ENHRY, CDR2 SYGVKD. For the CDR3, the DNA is TGTGCCATCAGGAAACCGGGACAGAGAGTTGAGCAGTTCTTC. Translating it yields CAIRKPGQRVEQFF.

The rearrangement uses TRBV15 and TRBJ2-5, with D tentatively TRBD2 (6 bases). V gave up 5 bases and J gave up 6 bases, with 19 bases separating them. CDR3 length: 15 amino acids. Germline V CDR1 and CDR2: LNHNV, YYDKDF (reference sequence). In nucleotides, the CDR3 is TGTGCCACCAGCGTCCCGGCAGGAGGGAAGAAGACCCAGTACTTC. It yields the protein CATSVPAGGKKTQYF.

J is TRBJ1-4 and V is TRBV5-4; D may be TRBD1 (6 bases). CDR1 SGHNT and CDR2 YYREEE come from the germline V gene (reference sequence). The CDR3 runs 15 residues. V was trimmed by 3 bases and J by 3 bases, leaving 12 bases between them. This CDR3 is CASSSYRAPNEKLFF. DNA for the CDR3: TGTGCCAGCAGCTCTTACAGGGCCCCTAATGAAAAACTGTTTTTT.

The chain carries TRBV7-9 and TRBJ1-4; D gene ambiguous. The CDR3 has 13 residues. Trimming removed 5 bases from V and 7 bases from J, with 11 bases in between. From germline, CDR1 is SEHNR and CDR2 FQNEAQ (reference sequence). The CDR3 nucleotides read TGTGCCAGCAGCCCCGGCCGGGGTGAAAAACTGTTTTTT. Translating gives CASSPGRGEKLFF.

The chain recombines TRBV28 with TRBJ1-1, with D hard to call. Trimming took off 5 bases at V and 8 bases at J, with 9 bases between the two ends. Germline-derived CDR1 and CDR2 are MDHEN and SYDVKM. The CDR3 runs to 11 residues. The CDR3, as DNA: TGTGCCAGCAGTCTCGGGTCAGAAGCTTTCTTT. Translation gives CASSLGSEAFF.

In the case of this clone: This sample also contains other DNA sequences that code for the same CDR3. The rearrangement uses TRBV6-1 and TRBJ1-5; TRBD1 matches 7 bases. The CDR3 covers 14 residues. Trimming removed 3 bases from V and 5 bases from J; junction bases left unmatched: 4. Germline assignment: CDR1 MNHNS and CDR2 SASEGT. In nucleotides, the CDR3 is TGTGCCAGCAGTGAGGGACAGAGGTATCAGCCCCAGCATTTT. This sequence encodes CASSEGQRYQPQHF.